The sequence of this T cell receptor (beta chain) was determined in a study of blood T cell repertoires in COVID-19. Study-level background: The origin of the acute and convalescent COVID-19 samples was the United States, Italy and Spain. PBMCs, B-cell-depleted T cells, or T cells were the source of the cDNA or gDNA that made up the material.

This CDR3 has 13 amino acids. From germline, CDR1 is SGHAT and CDR2 FQDESV (reference sequence). V shed 6 bases and J shed 5 bases, with 13 bases lying between them. As handled by the study authors: Scientists estimated how many nucleated cells there were by amplifying reference gene primers. Method: immunoSEQ multiplex PCR; TCRdb's copy keeps in-frame clones and lacks some. The DNA gave D and trimming, while V, J and clone size come from that table. The table includes around 200,000 clones, around 88% detected once. The genes are TRBV11-1 and TRBJ1-1, with D tentatively TRBD1 (6 bases). The sequence was collected from a man between 50 and 59 years old with active or convalescent COVID-19. The sample taken for sequencing was peripheral blood. This chain's CDR3 is CASRPQGRTEAFF. CDR3 in DNA: TGTGCCAGCAGACCACAGGGACGGACTGAAGCTTTCTTT.